Presented here are 5 T cell receptor beta chains from one specimen sequenced in a study of OX40 agonist ivuxolimab in advanced cancers. The assay was immunoSEQ multiplex PCR, and TCRdb's table has in-frame clones only and misses some. The sample includes approximately 66,000 clones, about 85% of them seen just once. Material: CD4+ or CD8+ T cells sorted from blood, obtained in a trial of the OX40 agonist ivuxolimab. The receptors derive from an adult with an advanced solid tumor such as melanoma, head and neck, liver or kidney cancer.

This clone has just a few counts. The V and J genes are TRBV5-1 and TRBJ2-5, with TRBD2 matching 13 bases. The V segment lost 5 bases and the J segment 4 bases; nucleotides outside the gene matches: 17. Per the germline V gene, CDR1 is SGHRS and CDR2 is YFSETQ. The CDR3 runs to 19 residues. The CDR3, as DNA: TGCGCCAGCAGAGTTCGGACTAGCGGGAGTATCCCTCCAAGAGAGACCCAGTACTTC. Translating it yields CASRVRTSGSIPPRETQYF.

V usage is TRBV5-1 and J usage is TRBJ2-5; 11 nucleotides match TRBD2. Germline V gives CDR1 SGHRS, CDR2 YFSETQ. CDR3 size: 15 residues. V dropped 4 bases and J dropped 2; count of bases not matched to a gene: 4. The chain's CDR3 is CASSPGLAVQETQYF. The CDR3 DNA reads as TGCGCCAGCAGCCCGGGACTAGCGGTTCAAGAGACCCAGTACTTC.

Only one count was recorded for this clone. The chain couples TRBV18 to TRBJ2-5, with 7 bases that match TRBD1. Germline-derived CDR1 and CDR2 are KGHSH and LQKENI. The CDR3 consists of 13 residues. The junction had 6 bases not matched to a gene; V was cut back by 6 bases and J by 5 bases. This CDR3 is CASSPGGSETQYF. The CDR3 bases are TGTGCCAGCTCCCCAGGGGGATCCGAGACCCAGTACTTC.

Here the CDR3 reads CASSLLASSETQYF. CDR3 coding DNA: TGTGCCAGCAGCTTGCTAGCGTCGTCAGAGACCCAGTACTTC. The chain joins TRBV7-9 to TRBJ2-5; TRBD2 might be the D (6 bases). V was cut by 3 bases and J by 4 bases, with 12 bases left in between. Germline V gene data show CDR1 as SEHNR and CDR2 as FQNEAQ (reference sequence). CDR3 length equals 14 residues.

The chain joins TRBV5-4 to TRBJ1-4, with 7 bases that match TRBD1. The CDR3 consists of 15 residues. Germline V gene sequence: CDR1 SGHNT, CDR2 YYREEE (reference sequence). Trimming cost V 2 bases and J 5 bases; bases outside gene matches: 6. The CDR3 protein is CASSLGGAQNEKLFF. CDR3 sequence (DNA): TGTGCCAGCAGCTTAGGGGGCGCCCAAAATGAAAAACTGTTTTTT. The whole variable domain, filled in from reference TRBV5-4 and TRBJ1-4, reads ETGVTQSPTHLIKTRGQQVTLRCSSQSGHNTVSWYQQALGQGPQFIFQYYREEENGRGNFPPRFSGLQFPNYSSELNVNALELDDSALYLCASSLGGAQNEKLFFGSGTQLSVL.